Each of the 19 T cell receptor beta chains below was sequenced from the same sample in a study of blood T cell repertoires in COVID-19. TCRdb's copy holds only in-frame clones and misses some; the assay was immunoSEQ multiplex PCR. The sample consists of about 280,000 clones, roughly 86% of them appearing once. The sample consisted of PBMCs or T cells enriched from blood (not recorded which). The receptors come from a woman aged 30 to 39 who had recovered from COVID-19.

To note about this clone: One end of the junction varies from germline; a read error may be responsible. The rearrangement uses TRBV7-7 and TRBJ2-1; 14 bases are a match to TRBD2. CDR1 is SSHAT, CDR2 FNYEAQ, per germline (reference sequence). The CDR3 runs to 17 residues. The chain's CDR3 is CASSLAGTSGGYNEQFF. The CDR3 nucleotides read TGTGCTAGCAGCTTAGCGGGGACTAGCGGGGGCTACAATGAGCAGTTCTTC.

This chain uses TRBV7-3 with TRBJ2-7, with 9 bases matching TRBD1. Per germline, CDR1 SGHTA and CDR2 FQGTGA. The CDR3 is 15 amino acids. V was pared by 5 bases and J by 1 base, with 6 bases of the junction left unmatched. The CDR3 reads CASSPGTGSSYEQYF. CDR3 coding DNA: TGTGCCAGCAGCCCTGGGACAGGGTCATCCTACGAGCAGTACTTC.

The gene calls are TRBV5-1 and TRBJ1-1, with 10 bases identical to TRBD1. Trimming took 0 bases from V and 8 from J; bases not matched to a gene: 10. CDR1 is SGHRS, CDR2 YFSETQ, per germline. This CDR3 comprises 16 residues. The CDR3 loop reads CASSLAWTGGMNEAFF. The CDR3 DNA reads as TGCGCCAGCAGCTTGGCTTGGACAGGGGGAATGAACGAAGCTTTCTTT.

The J gene is TRBJ2-2, the V gene TRBV30; 7 bases fit TRBD1. This CDR3 has 14 amino acids. Unmatched junction bases numbered 4, after V lost 1 base and J lost 5 bases. The germline gives CDR1 GTSNPN, CDR2 SVGIG (reference sequence). The CDR3 coding sequence is TGTGCCTGGAGTGGGGACAGACAAACCGGGGAGCTGTTTTTT. Translating gives CAWSGDRQTGELFF.

This clone has just one count. The chain combines TRBV10-2 with TRBJ2-1; 11 bases agree with TRBD2. The CDR3 is 14 amino acids. From germline, CDR1 is WSHSY and CDR2 SAAADI. With 6 bases clipped from V and 4 bases from J, the junction kept 2 bases outside the gene matches. The chain's CDR3 is CASRTSGEYNEQFF. The CDR3 bases are TGCGCCAGCAGGACTAGCGGGGAGTACAATGAGCAGTTCTTC.

The rearrangement joins TRBV28 to TRBJ1-5; 10 nucleotides align to TRBD1. The length of the CDR3 is 18 residues. V shed 4 bases and J 6 bases; nucleotides not matched to a gene: 15. The germline V gene encodes CDR1 MDHEN and CDR2 SYDVKM. The CDR3 is CASSSTRGRGQGTQPQHF. The CDR3 region has the DNA TGTGCCAGCAGTTCGACCCGCGGGCGGGGACAGGGGACTCAGCCCCAGCATTTT.

CDR3 amino acids: CASSFTSGRSTDTQYF. DNA for the CDR3: TGCGCCAGCAGCTTTACTAGCGGGCGAAGCACAGATACGCAGTATTTT. V is TRBV10-1 and J is TRBJ2-3, with 9 positions matching TRBD2. The CDR3 sequence is 16 residues long. CDR1 and CDR2 (germline): WNHNN, SYGVQD (reference sequence). V was pared by 6 bases and J by 0 bases, with 7 bases of the junction left unmatched.

The V gene is TRBV29-1, the J gene TRBJ2-5; 9 bases are shared with TRBD2. Unmatched junction bases numbered 8, after V lost 6 bases and J lost 9 bases. The CDR3 runs to 12 residues. Looked up from germline, CDR1 is SQVTM and CDR2 is ANQGSEA. The DNA of the CDR3 is TGCAGCGTCCCTCGTGCGGGAGGGCCCCAGTACTTC. Translated, it gives CSVPRAGGPQYF.

V is TRBV7-2 and J is TRBJ1-3, with D maybe TRBD1 (5 bases). Germline assignment: CDR1 SGHTA and CDR2 FQGNSA. The CDR3 extends over 16 amino acids. V dropped 3 bases and J dropped 0 bases, with 12 bases sitting between them. CDR3 sequence reads: CASSFGRVSSGNTIYF. Written as DNA, the CDR3 is TGTGCCAGCAGCTTTGGCAGGGTTAGCTCTGGAAACACCATATATTTT. Full variable domain (remainder filled in from reference TRBV7-2 and TRBJ1-3): GAGVSQSPSNKVTEKGKDVELRCDPISGHTALYWYRQSLGQGLEFLIYFQGNSAPDKSGLPSDRFSAERTGGSVSTLTIQRTQQEDSAVYLCASSFGRVSSGNTIYFGEGSWLTVV.

The rearrangement joins TRBV7-2 to TRBJ1-4, with D tentatively TRBD1 (5 bases). The CDR3 contains 15 residues. Trimming stripped 1 base from V and 6 bases from J, with 12 bases between. Looked up from germline, CDR1 is SGHTA and CDR2 is FQGNSA. CDR3 in DNA: TGTGCCAGCAGCTTAGGCGGGGGGGGAGATGAAAAACTGTTTTTT. Amino acid sequence: CASSLGGGGDEKLFF.

Only a few counts were recorded for this clone. V usage is TRBV28 and J usage is TRBJ1-1; D remains ambiguous. Germline assignment: CDR1 MDHEN and CDR2 SYDVKM. The CDR3 loop spans 13 amino acids. Trimming stripped 8 bases from V and 0 bases from J, with 10 bases between. This chain's CDR3 is CASRWSMNTEAFF. The CDR3 nucleotides are TGTGCCAGCCGGTGGAGCATGAACACTGAAGCTTTCTTT.

The chain recombines TRBV28 with TRBJ1-2, with D possibly being TRBD1 (6 bases). Trimming pared 4 bases from V and 1 base from J, leaving 10 bases between. Germline V lookup: CDR1 MDHEN, CDR2 SYDVKM. This CDR3 contains 14 residues. The CDR3 sequence: CASSSLGGNYGYTF. DNA of the CDR3: TGTGCCAGCAGTTCGTTAGGGGGTAACTATGGCTACACCTTC.

The V and J genes are TRBV15 and TRBJ2-5, with TRBD1 matching over 11 bases. The germline V gene has CDR1 LNHNV and CDR2 YYDKDF (reference sequence). The CDR3 totals 18 residues. V was pared by 3 bases and J by 3 bases, with 12 bases of the junction left unmatched. DNA of the CDR3: TGTGCCACCAGCAGGGACCCGGACAGGGGGCGATTCGAAGAGACCCAGTACTTC. This encodes CATSRDPDRGRFEETQYF.

In its sample, this clone was seen once. This chain connects TRBV7-8 to TRBJ2-2; possibly TRBD1 for D (6 bases). Germline assignment: CDR1 SGHVS and CDR2 FQNEAQ. The CDR3 length is 14 residues. V lost 10 bases and J lost 0, with 12 bases in between. DNA of the CDR3: TGTGCCAACGAGGACAGCTCGAACACCGGGGAGCTGTTTTTT. Translation: CANEDSSNTGELFF.

The genes are TRBV28 and TRBJ2-3; a weak D match, TRBD1 (5 bases). The CDR3 contains 12 residues. Trimming removed 6 bases at V and 4 bases at J, with 8 bases between. Germline lookup yields CDR1 MDHEN and CDR2 SYDVKM. In DNA form, the CDR3 reads TGTGCCAGCAGCAGGGTGTCAGATACGCAGTATTTT. It yields the protein CASSRVSDTQYF.

The chain couples TRBV5-1 to TRBJ1-3; 9 positions match TRBD1. V dropped 10 bases and J dropped 0; count of bases not matched to a gene: 23. Germline V lookup: CDR1 SGHRS, CDR2 YFSETQ. The CDR3 totals 20 residues. The CDR3 reads CARRRPGQGPLSSSGNTIYF. CDR3 coding DNA: TGCGCCCGCCGCCGACCGGGACAGGGACCTTTATCGAGCTCTGGAAACACCATATATTTT.

The J gene is TRBJ2-7, the V gene TRBV5-5, with D possibly matching TRBD1 (5 bases). CDR1 and CDR2 (germline): SGHKS, YYEKEE (reference sequence). The CDR3 has 11 amino acids. Between the trimmed V and J ends, which lost 3 bases and 4 bases, there was a span of 5 bases. CDR3 protein: CASSSGYEQYF. The DNA for the CDR3 is TGTGCCAGCAGCTCAGGGTACGAGCAGTACTTC. The full variable domain, completed using reference TRBV5-5 and TRBJ2-7, is DAGVTQSPTHLIKTRGQQVTLRCSPISGHKSVSWYQQVLGQGPQFIFQYYEKEERGRGNFPDRFSARQFPNYSSELNVNALLLGDSALYLCASSSGYEQYFGPGTRLTVT.

This chain links TRBV4-1 with TRBJ1-4; D gene unclear. Germline-derived CDR1 and CDR2 are MGHRA and YSYEKL. This CDR3 has 13 amino acids. V was shortened by 3 bases and J by 8 bases, with 10 bases between the two germline ends. CDR3 coding DNA: TGCGCCAGCAGCCACGACACGCCGGAAAAACTGTTTTTT. It translates to CASSHDTPEKLFF.

This chain uses TRBV6-5 with TRBJ2-5; TRBD2 matches 10 bases. Trimming cost V 6 bases and J 1 base; bases outside gene matches: 2. Germline CDR1 and CDR2: MNHEY and SVGAGI. The CDR3 length is 14 residues. CDR3 sequence (DNA): TGTGCCAGCAGGAGCGGGAGGGCCCAAGAGACCCAGTACTTC. It translates to CASRSGRAQETQYF.